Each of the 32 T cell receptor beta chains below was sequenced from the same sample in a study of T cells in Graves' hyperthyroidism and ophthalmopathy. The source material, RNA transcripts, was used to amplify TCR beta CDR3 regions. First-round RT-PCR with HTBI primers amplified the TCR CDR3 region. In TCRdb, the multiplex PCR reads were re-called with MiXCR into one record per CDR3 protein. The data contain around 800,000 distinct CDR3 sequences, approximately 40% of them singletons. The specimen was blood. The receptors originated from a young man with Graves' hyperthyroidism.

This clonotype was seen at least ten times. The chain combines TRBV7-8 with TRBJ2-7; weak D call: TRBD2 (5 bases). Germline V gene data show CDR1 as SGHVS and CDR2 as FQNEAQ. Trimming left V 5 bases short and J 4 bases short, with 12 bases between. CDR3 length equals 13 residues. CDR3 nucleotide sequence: TGTGCCAGCAGCCGAAGCGGTGGGTACGAGCAGTACTTC. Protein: CASSRSGGYEQYF.

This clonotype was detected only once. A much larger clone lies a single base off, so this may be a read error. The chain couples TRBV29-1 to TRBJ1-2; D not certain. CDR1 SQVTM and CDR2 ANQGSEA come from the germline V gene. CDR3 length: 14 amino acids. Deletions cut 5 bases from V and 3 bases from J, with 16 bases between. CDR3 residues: CSVITANTDYGYTF. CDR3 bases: TGCAGCGTTATCACAGCCAACACGGACTATGGCTACACCTTC.

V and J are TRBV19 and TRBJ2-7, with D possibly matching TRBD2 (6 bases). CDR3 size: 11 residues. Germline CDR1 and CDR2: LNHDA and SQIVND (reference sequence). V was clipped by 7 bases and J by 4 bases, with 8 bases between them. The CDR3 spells CASTEGYEQYF. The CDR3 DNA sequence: TGTGCCAGTACGGAGGGTTACGAGCAGTACTTC. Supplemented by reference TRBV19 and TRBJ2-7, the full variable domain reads DGGITQSPKYLFRKEGQNVTLSCEQNLNHDAMYWYRQDPGQGLRLIYYSQIVNDFQKGDIAEGYSVSREKKESFPLTVTSAQKNPTAFYLCASTEGYEQYFGPGTRLTVT.

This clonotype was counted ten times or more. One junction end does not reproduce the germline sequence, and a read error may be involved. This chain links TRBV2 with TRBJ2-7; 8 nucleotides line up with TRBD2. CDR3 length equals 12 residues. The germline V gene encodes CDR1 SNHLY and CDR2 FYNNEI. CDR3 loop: CALGGGSDEQYF. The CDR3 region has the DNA TGTGCCCTCGGGGGGGGCTCCGACGAGCAGTACTTC.

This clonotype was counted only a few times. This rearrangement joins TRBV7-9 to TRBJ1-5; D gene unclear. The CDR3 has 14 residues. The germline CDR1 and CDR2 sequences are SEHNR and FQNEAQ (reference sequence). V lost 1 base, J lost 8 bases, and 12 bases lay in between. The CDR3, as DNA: TGTGCCAGCAGCTTAGGGCCATCCCTTGAGCCCCAGCATTTT. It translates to CASSLGPSLEPQHF.

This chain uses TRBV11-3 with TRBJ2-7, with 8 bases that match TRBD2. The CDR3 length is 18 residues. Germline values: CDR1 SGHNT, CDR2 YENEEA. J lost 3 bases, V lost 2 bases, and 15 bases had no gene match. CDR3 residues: CASSLWSGGRSTRYEQYF. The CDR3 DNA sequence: TGTGCCAGCAGCTTATGGTCTGGCGGGAGGTCGACCCGCTACGAGCAGTACTTC.

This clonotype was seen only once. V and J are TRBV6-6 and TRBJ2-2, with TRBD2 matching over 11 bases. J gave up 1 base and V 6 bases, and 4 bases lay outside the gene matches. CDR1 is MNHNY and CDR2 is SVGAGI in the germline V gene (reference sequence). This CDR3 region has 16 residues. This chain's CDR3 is CASRLGTSGNTGELFF. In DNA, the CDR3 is TGTGCCAGCAGATTGGGGACTAGCGGGAACACCGGGGAGCTGTTTTTT.

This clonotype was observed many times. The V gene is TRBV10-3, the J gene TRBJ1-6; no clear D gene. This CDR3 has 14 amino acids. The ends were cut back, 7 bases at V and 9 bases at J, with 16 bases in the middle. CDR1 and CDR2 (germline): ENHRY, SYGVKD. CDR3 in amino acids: CAITPSLNSSPLHF. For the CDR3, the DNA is TGTGCCATCACCCCTTCTCTAAACTCTTCACCCCTCCACTTT.

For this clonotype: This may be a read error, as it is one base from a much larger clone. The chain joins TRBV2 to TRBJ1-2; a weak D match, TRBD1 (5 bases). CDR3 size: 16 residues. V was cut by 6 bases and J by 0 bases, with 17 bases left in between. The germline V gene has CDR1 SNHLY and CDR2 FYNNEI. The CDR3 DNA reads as TGTGCCAGCAGCCCAACCACGGGGGGGACTAACTATGGCTACACCTTC. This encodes CASSPTTGGTNYGYTF.

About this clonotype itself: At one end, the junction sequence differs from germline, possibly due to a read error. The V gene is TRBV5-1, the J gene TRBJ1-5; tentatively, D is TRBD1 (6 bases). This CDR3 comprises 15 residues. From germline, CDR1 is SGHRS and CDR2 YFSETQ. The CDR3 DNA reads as TGTGCCAGCTCACCACGACAGGTCACCAATCAGCCCCAGCATTTT. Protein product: CASSPRQVTNQPQHF.

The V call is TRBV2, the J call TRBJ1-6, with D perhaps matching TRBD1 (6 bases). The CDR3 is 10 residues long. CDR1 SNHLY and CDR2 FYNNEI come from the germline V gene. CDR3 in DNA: TGTGCTGGACAGTATTCACCCCTCCACTTT. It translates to CAGQYSPLHF.

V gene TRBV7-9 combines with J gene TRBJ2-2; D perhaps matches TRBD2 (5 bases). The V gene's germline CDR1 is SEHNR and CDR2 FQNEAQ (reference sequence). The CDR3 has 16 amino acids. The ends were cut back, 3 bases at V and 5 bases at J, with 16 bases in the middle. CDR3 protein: CASSLGDLALTGELFF. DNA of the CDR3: TGTGCCAGCAGCTTGGGAGACCTTGCGTTAACCGGGGAGCTGTTTTTT.

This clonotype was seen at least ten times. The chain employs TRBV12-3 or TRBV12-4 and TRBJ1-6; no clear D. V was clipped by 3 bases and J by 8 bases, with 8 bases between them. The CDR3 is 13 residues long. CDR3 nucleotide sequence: TGTGCCAGCAGTTTGACGAGGGATTCACCCCTCCACTTT. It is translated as CASSLTRDSPLHF.

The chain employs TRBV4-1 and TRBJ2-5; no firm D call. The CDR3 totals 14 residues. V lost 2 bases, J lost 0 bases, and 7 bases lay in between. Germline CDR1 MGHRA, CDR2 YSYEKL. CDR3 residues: CASSQLADQETQYF. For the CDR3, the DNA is TGCGCCAGCAGCCAATTGGCAGACCAAGAGACCCAGTACTTC.

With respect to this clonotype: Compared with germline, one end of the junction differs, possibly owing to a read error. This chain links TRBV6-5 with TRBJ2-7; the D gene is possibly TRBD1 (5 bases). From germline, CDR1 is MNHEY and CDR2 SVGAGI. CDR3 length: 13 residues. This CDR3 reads CASSPDNAYGQYF. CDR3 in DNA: TGTGCCAGCAGCCCGGACAATGCCTACGGGCAGTACTTC.

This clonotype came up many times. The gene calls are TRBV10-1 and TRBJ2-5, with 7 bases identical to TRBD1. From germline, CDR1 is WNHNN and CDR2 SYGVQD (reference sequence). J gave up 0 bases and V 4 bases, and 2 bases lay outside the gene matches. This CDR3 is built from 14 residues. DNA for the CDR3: TGCGCCAGCAGTGGGACAGGTTACCAAGAGACCCAGTACTTC. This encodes CASSGTGYQETQYF.

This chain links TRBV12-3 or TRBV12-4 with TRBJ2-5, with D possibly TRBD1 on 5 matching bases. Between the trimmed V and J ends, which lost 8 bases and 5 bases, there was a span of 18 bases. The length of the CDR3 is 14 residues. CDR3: CASHRTGSWETQYF. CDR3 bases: TGTGCCAGCCATAGAACAGGATCGTGGGAGACCCAGTACTTC.

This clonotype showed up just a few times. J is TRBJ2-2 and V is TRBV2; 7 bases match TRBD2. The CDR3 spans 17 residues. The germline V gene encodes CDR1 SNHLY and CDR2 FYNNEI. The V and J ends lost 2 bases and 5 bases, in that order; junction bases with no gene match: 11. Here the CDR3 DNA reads TGTGCCAGCAGTGAAAGGGCTAGCGGAGGGGTAACCGGGGAGCTGTTTTTT. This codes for CASSERASGGVTGELFF.

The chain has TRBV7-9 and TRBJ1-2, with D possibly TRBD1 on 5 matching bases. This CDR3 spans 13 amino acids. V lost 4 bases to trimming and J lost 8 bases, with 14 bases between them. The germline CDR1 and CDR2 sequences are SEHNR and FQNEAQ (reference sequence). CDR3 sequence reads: CASSSRVGFGYTF. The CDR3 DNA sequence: TGTGCCAGCAGCTCCAGGGTAGGGTTCGGCTACACCTTC.

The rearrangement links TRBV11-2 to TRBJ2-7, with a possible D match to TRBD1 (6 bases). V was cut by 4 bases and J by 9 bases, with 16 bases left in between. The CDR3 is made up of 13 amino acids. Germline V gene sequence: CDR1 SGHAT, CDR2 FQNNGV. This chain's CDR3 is CASSSGTYHGQYF. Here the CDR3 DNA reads TGTGCCAGCAGCTCCGGGACATACCACGGGCAGTACTTC.

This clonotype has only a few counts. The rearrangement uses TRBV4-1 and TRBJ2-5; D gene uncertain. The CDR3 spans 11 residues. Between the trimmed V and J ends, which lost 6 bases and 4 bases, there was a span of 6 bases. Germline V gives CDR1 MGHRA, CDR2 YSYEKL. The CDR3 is CASRSSETQYF. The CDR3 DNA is TGCGCCAGCAGGAGTTCAGAGACCCAGTACTTC.

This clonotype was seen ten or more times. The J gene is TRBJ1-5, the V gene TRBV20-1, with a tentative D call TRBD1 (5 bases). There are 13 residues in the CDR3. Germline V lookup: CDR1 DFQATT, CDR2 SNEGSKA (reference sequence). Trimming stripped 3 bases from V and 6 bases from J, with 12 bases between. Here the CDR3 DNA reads TGCAGTGCTAGTTTGGGGCGGGGTCAGCCCCAGCATTTT. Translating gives CSASLGRGQPQHF.

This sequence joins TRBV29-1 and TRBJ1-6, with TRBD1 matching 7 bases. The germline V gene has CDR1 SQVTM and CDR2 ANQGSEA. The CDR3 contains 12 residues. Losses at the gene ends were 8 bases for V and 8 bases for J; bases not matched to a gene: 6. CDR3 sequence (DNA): TGCAGCTTGGCAGGGGGTGATTCACCCCTCCACTTT. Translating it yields CSLAGGDSPLHF.

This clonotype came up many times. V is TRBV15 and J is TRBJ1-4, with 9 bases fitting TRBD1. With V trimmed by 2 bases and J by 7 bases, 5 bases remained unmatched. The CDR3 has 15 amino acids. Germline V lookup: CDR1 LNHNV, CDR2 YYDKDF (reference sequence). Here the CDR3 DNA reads TGTGCCACCAGCAGAAGGACAGGGGAGGTTGAAAAACTGTTTTTT. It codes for CATSRRTGEVEKLFF.

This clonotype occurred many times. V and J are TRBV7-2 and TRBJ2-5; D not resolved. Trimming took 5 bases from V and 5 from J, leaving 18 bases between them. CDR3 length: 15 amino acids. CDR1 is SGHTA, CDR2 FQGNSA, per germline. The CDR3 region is CASSLGQRGRETQYF. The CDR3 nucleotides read TGTGCCAGCAGCCTCGGGCAGCGTGGCCGGGAGACCCAGTACTTC.

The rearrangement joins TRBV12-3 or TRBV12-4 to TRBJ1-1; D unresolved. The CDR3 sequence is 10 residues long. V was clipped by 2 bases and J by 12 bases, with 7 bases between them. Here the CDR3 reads CASSLRETFF. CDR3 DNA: TGTGCCAGCAGTTTACGGGAGACTTTCTTT.

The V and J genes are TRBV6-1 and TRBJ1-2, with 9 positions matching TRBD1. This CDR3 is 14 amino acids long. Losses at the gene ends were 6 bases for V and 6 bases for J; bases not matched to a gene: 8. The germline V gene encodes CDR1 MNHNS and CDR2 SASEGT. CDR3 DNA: TGTGCCAGCAGCCACTTGGGGACAGGGAATGGCTACACCTTC. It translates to CASSHLGTGNGYTF.

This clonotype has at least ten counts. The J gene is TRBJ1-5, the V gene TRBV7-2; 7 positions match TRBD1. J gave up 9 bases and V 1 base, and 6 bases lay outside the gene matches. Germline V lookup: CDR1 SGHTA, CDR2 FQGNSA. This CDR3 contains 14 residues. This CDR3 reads CASSLGTGTGPQHF. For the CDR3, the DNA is TGTGCCAGCAGCTTAGGGACAGGTACCGGGCCCCAGCATTTT.

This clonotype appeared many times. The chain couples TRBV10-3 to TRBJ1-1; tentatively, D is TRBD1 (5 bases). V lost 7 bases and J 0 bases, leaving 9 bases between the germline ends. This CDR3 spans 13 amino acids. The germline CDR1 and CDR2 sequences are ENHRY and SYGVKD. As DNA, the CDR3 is TGTGCCATCATGGACAACATGAACACTGAAGCTTTCTTT. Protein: CAIMDNMNTEAFF.

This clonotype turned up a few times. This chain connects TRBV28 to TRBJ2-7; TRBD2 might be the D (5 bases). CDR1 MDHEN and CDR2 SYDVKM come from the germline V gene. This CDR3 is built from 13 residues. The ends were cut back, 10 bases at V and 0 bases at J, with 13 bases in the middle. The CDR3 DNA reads TGTGCCACGAGGGAAATTAGCTCCTACGAGCAGTACTTC. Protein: CATREISSYEQYF.

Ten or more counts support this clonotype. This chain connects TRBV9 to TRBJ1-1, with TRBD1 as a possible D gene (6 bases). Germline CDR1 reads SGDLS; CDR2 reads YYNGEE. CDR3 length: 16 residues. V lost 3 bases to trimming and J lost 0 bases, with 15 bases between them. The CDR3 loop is CASSASGGQLNTEAFF. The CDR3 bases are TGTGCCAGCAGCGCTTCAGGAGGACAGTTGAACACTGAAGCTTTCTTT.

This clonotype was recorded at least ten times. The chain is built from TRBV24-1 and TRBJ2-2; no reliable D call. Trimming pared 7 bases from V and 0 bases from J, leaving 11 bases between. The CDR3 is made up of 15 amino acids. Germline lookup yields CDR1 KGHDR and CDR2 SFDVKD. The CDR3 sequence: CATSRTASNTGELFF. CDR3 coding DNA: TGTGCCACCAGCCGGACGGCTTCGAACACCGGGGAGCTGTTTTTT.